The present entry profiles one T cell receptor beta chain with its context. Mismatch with germline at one junction end may stem from a read error. The data are from a study of T cells in Graves' hyperthyroidism and ophthalmopathy. This CDR3 contains 15 residues. Germline-derived CDR1 and CDR2 are SGHAT and FQNNGV. Amplified regions were TCR beta CDR3 sequences from RNA transcripts. RT-PCR in the first round (using the HTBI primer set) targeted the TCR CDR3. TCRdb reanalysed the multiplex PCR reads using MiXCR and keeps one entry per CDR3 protein. The profile shows 400,000 to 450,000 distinct CDR3 sequences, roughly 14% of them singletons.

Input material: blood. The source is a man between 18 and 29 years old with Graves' ophthalmopathy. The gene calls are TRBV11-2 and TRBJ2-7; 9 nucleotides align to TRBD1. CDR3 amino acids: CASSSGTGRTYEQYF. CDR3 sequence (DNA): TGTGCCAGCAGCTCTGGGACAGGGAGGACCTACGAGCAGTACTTT.